This entry is about one T cell receptor (beta chain). The assay was immunoSEQ multiplex PCR, and TCRdb's table has in-frame clones only and misses some. Of about 110,000 clones in the sample, about 88% were seen once. The sample belongs to a study of T cell responses to AZD1222 COVID-19 vaccine. V dropped 9 bases and J dropped 0 bases, with 13 bases sitting between them. The CDR3 runs 15 residues. Per germline, CDR1 KGHDR and CDR2 SFDVKD. The rearrangement joins TRBV24-1 to TRBJ2-2; tentative D call: TRBD2 (6 bases). The TCR comes from an adult in good health. The sequences come from peripheral blood, collected on day 0 of AZD1222 vaccination. The CDR3 loop is CATGGFGANTGELFF. The CDR3 nucleotides are TGTGCCACCGGGGGGTTTGGGGCGAACACCGGGGAGCTGTTTTTT.